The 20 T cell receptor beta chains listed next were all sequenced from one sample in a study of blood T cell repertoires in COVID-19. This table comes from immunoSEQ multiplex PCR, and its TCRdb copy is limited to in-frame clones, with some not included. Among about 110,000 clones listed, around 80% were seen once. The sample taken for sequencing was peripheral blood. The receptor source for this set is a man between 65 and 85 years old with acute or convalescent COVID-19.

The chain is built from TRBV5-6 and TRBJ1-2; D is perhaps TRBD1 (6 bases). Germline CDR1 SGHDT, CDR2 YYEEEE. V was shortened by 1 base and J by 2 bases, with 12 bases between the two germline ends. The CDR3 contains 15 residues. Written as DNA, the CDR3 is TGTGCCAGCAGCTTGAACAGGGTCCCGAACTATGGCTACACCTTC. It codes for CASSLNRVPNYGYTF. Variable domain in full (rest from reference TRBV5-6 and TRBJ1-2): DAGVTQSPTHLIKTRGQQVTLRCSPKSGHDTVSWYQQALGQGPQFIFQYYEEEERQRGNFPDRFSGHQFPNYSSELNVNALLLGDSALYLCASSLNRVPNYGYTFGSGTRLTVV.

The CDR3 DNA sequence: TGTGCCAGTAGCACGGGCAGGGGTGATGAAAAACTGTTTTTT. Its translation is CASSTGRGDEKLFF. The genes are TRBV19 and TRBJ1-4, with TRBD1 as a possible D gene (6 bases). CDR3 length: 14 amino acids. CDR1 LNHDA and CDR2 SQIVND come from the germline V gene (reference sequence). Trimming stripped 6 bases from V and 6 bases from J, with 14 bases between.

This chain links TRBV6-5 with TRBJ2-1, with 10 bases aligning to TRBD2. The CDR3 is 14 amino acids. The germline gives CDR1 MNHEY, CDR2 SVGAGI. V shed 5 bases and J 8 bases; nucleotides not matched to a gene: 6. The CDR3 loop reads CASSPRSGGDEQFF. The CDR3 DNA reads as TGTGCCAGCAGTCCTAGGAGCGGGGGGGATGAGCAGTTCTTC.

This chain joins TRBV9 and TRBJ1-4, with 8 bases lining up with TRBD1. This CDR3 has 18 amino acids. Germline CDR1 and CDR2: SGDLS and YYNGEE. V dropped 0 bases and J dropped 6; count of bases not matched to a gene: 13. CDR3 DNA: TGTGCCAGCAGCGTAGGCGGGGGACAGGCTCCAGGAGATGAAAAACTGTTTTTT. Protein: CASSVGGGQAPGDEKLFF. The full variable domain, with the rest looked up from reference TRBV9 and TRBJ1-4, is DSGVTQTPKHLITATGQRVTLRCSPRSGDLSVYWYQQSLDQGLQFLIQYYNGEERAKGNILERFSAQQFPDLHSELNLSSLELGDSALYFCASSVGGGQAPGDEKLFFGSGTQLSVL.

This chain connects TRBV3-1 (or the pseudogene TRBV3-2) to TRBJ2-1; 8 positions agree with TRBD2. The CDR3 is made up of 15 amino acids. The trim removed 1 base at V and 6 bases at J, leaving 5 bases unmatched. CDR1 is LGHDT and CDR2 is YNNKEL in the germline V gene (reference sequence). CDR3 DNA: TGTGCCAGCAGCCAAGTCGGGGGGGCAAGCAATGAGCAGTTCTTC. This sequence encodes CASSQVGGASNEQFF.

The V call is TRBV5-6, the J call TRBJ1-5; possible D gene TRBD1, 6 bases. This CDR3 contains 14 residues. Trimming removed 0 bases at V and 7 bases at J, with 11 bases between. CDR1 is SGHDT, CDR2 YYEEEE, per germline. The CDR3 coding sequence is TGTGCCAGCAGCTTGGCACGGACAGTCCAGCCCCAGCATTTT. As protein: CASSLARTVQPQHF.

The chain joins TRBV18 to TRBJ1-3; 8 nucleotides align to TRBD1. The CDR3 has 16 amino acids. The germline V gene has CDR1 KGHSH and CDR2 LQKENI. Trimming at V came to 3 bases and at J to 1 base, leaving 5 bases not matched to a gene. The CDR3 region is CASSPSQGASGNTIYF. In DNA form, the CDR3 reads TGTGCCAGCTCACCGAGCCAGGGGGCATCTGGAAACACCATATATTTT.

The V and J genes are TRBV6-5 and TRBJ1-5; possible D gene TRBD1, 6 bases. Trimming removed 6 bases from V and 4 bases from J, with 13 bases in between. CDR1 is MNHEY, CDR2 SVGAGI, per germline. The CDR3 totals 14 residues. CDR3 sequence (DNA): TGTGCCAGCAGCAACACAGGGAAAAATCAGCCCCAGCATTTT. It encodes CASSNTGKNQPQHF.

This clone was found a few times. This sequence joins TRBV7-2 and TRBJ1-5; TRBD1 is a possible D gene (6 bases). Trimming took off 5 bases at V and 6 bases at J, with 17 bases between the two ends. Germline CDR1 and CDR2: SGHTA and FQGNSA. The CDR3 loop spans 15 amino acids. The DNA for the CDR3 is TGTGCCAGCAGCCCCTCAGGGGCATCGGGTCAGCCCCAGCATTTT. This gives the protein CASSPSGASGQPQHF.

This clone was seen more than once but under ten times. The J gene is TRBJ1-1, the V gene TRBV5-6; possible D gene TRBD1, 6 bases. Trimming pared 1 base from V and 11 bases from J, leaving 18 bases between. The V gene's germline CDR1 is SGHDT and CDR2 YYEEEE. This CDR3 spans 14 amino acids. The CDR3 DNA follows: TGTGCCAGCAGCTTGACGGACAGCTACCTCGGGGCTTTCTTT. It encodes CASSLTDSYLGAFF.

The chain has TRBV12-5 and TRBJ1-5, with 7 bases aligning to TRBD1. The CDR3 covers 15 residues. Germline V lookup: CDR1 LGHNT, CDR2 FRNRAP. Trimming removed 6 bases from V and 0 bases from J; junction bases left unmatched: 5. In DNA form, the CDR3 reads TGTGCTAGTGGGACAGGGACCCATAGCAATCAGCCCCAGCATTTT. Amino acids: CASGTGTHSNQPQHF.

As DNA, the CDR3 is TGTGCCAGCAGCACCGGGGCGGGGGTCGCGCAGTATTTT. Encoded protein: CASSTGAGVAQYF. V and J are TRBV7-3 and TRBJ2-3; 7 nucleotides agree with TRBD2. The trim removed 5 bases at V and 10 bases at J, leaving 9 bases unmatched. Germline values: CDR1 SGHTA, CDR2 FQGTGA. The CDR3 is 13 residues long.

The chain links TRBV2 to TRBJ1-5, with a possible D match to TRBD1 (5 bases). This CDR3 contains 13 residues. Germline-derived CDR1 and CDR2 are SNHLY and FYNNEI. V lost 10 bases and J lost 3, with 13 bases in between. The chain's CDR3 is CATKKGPNQPQHF. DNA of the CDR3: TGTGCCACCAAAAAGGGGCCCAATCAGCCCCAGCATTTT.

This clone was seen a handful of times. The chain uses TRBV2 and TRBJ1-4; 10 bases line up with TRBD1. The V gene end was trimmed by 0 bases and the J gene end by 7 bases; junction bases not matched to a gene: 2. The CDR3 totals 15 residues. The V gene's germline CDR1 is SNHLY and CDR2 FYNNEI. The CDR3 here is CASSEATGGSEKLFF. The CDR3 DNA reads TGTGCCAGCAGTGAAGCGACAGGGGGCTCTGAAAAACTGTTTTTT.

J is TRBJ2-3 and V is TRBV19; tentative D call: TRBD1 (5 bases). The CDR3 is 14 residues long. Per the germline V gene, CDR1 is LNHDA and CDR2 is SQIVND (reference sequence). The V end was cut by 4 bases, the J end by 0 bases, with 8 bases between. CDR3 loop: CASSSQGSTDTQYF. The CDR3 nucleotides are TGTGCCAGTAGTAGCCAGGGAAGCACAGATACGCAGTATTTT.

The CDR3 bases are TGTGCCAGTAGCCCCGGGACAGGCTTCCAAAATCAGCCCCAGCATTTT. This translates into CASSPGTGFQNQPQHF. The chain carries TRBV19 and TRBJ1-5; 8 bases line up with TRBD1. Germline trimming cut 6 bases from V and 4 bases from J; bases unmatched to any gene: 11. The V gene's germline CDR1 is LNHDA and CDR2 SQIVND (reference sequence). The CDR3 has 16 residues.

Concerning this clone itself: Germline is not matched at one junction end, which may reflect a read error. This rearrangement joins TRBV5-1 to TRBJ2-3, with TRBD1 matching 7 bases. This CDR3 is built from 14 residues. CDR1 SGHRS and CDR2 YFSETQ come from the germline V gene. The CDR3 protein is CASRLGTGADTQYF. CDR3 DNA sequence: TGCGCCAGCAGGTTGGGAACAGGGGCAGATACGCAGTATTTT. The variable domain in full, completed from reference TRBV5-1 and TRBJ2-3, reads KAGVTQTPRYLIKTRGQQVTLSCSPISGHRSVSWYQQTPGQGLQFLFEYFSETQRNKGNFPGRFSGRQFSNSRSEMNVSTLELGDSALYLCASRLGTGADTQYFGPGTRLTVL.

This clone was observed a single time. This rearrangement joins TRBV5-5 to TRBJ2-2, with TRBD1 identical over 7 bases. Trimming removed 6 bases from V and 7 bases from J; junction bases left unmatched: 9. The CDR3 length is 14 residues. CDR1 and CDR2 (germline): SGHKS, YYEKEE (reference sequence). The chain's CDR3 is CASTHQGDSGELFF. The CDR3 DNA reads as TGTGCCAGCACCCACCAGGGGGATAGCGGGGAGCTGTTTTTT. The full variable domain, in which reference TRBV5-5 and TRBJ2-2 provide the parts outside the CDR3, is DAGVTQSPTHLIKTRGQQVTLRCSPISGHKSVSWYQQVLGQGPQFIFQYYEKEERGRGNFPDRFSARQFPNYSSELNVNALLLGDSALYLCASTHQGDSGELFFGEGSRLTVL.

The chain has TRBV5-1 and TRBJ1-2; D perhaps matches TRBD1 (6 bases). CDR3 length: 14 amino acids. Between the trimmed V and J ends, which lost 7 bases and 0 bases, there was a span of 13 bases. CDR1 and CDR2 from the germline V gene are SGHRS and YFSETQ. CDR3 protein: CASAAGAPNYGYTF. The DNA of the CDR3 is TGCGCCAGCGCAGCAGGGGCCCCTAACTATGGCTACACCTTC.

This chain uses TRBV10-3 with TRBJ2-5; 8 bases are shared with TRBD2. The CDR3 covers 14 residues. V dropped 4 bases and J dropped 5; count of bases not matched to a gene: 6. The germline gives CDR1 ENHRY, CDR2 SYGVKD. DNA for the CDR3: TGTGCCATCAGTGCCGGGGGGGCCGGGGAGACCCAGTACTTC. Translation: CAISAGGAGETQYF.